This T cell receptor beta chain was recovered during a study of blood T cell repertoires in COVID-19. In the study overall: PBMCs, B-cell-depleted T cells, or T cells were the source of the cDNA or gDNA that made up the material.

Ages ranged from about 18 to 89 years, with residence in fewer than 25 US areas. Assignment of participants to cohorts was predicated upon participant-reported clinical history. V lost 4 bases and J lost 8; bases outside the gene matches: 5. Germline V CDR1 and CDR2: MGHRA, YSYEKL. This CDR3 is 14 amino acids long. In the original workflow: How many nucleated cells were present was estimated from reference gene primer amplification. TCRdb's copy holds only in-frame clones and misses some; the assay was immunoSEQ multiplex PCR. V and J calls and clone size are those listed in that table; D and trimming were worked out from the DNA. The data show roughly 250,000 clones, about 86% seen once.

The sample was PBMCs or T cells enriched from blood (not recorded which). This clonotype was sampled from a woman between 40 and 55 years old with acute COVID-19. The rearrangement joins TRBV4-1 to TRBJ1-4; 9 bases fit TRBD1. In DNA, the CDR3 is TGCGCCAGCAGCCCACAGGGGGCAGGGGAAAAACTGTTTTTT. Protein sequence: CASSPQGAGEKLFF.